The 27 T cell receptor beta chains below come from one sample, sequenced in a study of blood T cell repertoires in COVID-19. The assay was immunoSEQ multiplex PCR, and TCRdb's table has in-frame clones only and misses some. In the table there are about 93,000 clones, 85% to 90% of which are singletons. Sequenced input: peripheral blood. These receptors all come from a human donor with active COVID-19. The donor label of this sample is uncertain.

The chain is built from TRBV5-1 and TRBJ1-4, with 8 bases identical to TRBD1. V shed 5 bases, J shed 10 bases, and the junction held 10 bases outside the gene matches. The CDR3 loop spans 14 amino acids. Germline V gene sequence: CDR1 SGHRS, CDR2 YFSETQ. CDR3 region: CASSIQGAGSKLFF. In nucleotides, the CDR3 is TGCGCCAGCAGTATTCAGGGGGCAGGTTCAAAACTGTTTTTT. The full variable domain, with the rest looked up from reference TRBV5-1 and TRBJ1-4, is KAGVTQTPRYLIKTRGQQVTLSCSPISGHRSVSWYQQTPGQGLQFLFEYFSETQRNKGNFPGRFSGRQFSNSRSEMNVSTLELGDSALYLCASSIQGAGSKLFFGSGTQLSVL.

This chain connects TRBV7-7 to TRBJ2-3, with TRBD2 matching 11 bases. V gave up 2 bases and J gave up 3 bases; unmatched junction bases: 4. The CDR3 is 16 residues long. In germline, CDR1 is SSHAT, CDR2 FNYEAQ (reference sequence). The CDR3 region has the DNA TGTGCCAGCAGCTTATCGCTAGCGGGGGGAACAGATACGCAGTATTTT. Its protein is CASSLSLAGGTDTQYF. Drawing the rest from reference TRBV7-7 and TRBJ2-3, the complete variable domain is GAGVSQSPRYKVTKRGQDVTLRCDPISSHATLYWYQQALGQGPEFLTYFNYEAQPDKSGLPSDRFSAERPEGSISTLTIQRTEQRDSAMYRCASSLSLAGGTDTQYFGPGTRLTVL.

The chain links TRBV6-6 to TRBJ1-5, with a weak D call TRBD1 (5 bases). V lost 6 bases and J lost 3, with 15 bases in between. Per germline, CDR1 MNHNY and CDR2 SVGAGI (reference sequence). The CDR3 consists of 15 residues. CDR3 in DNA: TGTGCCAGCAGCCGGTTGGGGGGATTCAATCAGCCCCAGCATTTT. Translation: CASSRLGGFNQPQHF.

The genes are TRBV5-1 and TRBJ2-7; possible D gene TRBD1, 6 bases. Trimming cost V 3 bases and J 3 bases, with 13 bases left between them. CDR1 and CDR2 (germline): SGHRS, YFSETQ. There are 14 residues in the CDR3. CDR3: CASSSTGLVYEQYF. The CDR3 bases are TGCGCCAGCAGCTCCACAGGGTTGGTCTACGAGCAGTACTTC.

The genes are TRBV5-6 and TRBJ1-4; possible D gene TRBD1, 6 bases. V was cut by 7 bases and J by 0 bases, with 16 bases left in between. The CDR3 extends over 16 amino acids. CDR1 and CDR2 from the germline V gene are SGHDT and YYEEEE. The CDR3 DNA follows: TGTGCCAGCGGCGGCGGGGGGGGCACAACTAATGAAAAACTGTTTTTT. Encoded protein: CASGGGGGTTNEKLFF.

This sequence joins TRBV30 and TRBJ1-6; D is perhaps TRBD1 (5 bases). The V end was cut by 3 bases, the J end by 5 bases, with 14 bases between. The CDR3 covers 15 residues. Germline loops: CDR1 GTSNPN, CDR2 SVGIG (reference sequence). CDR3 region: CAWSGGTFNNSPLHF. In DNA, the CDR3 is TGTGCCTGGAGCGGCGGGACGTTCAATAATTCACCCCTCCACTTT.

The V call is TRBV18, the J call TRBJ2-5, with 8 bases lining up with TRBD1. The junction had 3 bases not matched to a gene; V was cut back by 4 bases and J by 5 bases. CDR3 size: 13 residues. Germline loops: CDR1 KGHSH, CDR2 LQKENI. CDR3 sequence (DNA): TGTGCCAGCTCACTGCAGGGGGCTGAGACCCAGTACTTC. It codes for CASSLQGAETQYF.

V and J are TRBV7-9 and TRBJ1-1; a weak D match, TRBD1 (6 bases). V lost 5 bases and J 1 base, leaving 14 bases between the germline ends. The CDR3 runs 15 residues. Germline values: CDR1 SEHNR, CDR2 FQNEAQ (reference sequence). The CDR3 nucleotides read TGTGCCAGCAGCAGAAGTACAGGGTGGAACACTGAAGCTTTCTTT. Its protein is CASSRSTGWNTEAFF.

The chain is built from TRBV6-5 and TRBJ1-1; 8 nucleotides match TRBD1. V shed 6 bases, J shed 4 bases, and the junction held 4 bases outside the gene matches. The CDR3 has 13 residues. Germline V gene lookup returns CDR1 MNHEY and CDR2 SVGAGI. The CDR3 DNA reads TGTGCCAGCAGACTCGGACAGGGCACTGAAGCTTTCTTT. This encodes CASRLGQGTEAFF.

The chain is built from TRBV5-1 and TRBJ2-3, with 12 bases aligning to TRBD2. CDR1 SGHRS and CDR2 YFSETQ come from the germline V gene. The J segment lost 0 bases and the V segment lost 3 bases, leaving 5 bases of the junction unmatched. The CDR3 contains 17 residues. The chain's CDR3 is CASSSGLAGSSTDTQYF. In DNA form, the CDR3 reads TGCGCCAGCAGCTCCGGACTAGCGGGATCTAGCACAGATACGCAGTATTTT.

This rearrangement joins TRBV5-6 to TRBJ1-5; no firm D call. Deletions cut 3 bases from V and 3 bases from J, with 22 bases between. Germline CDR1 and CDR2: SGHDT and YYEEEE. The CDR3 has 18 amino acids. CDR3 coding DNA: TGTGCCAGCAGCTCCCTTACCGCGGGTAGAACTACCAATCAGCCCCAGCATTTT. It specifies CASSSLTAGRTTNQPQHF.

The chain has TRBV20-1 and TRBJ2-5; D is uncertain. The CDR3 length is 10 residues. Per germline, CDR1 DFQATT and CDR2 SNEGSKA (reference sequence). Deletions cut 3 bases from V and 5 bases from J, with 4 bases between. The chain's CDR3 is CSARTETQYF. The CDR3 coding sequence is TGCAGTGCTAGGACTGAGACCCAGTACTTC.

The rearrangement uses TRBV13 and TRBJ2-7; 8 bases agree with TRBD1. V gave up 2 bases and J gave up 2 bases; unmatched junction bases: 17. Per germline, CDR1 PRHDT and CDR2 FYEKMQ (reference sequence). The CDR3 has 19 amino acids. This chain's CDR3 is CASSLNSPRTGPLTYEQYF. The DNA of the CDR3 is TGTGCCAGCAGCTTAAATTCCCCCAGGACAGGGCCATTGACCTACGAGCAGTACTTC. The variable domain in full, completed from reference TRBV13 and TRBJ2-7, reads AAGVIQSPRHLIKEKRETATLKCYPIPRHDTVYWYQQGPGQDPQFLISFYEKMQSDKGSIPDRFSAQQFSDYHSELNMSSLELGDSALYFCASSLNSPRTGPLTYEQYFGPGTRLTVT.

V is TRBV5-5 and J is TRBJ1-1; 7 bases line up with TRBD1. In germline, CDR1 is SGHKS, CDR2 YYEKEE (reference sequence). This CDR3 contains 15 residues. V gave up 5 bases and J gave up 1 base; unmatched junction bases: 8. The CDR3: CASRHPGTENTEAFF. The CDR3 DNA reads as TGTGCCAGCAGACATCCTGGGACAGAGAACACTGAAGCTTTCTTT. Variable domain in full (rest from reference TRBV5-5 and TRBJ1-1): DAGVTQSPTHLIKTRGQQVTLRCSPISGHKSVSWYQQVLGQGPQFIFQYYEKEERGRGNFPDRFSARQFPNYSSELNVNALLLGDSALYLCASRHPGTENTEAFFGQGTRLTVV.

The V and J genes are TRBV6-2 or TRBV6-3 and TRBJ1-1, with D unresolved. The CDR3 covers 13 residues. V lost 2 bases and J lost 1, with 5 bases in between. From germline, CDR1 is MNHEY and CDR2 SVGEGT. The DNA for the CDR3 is TGTGCCAGCAGTTACCCAGGGAACACTGAAGCTTTCTTT. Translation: CASSYPGNTEAFF.

The CDR3 here is CASRRGVNQPQHF. CDR3 sequence (DNA): TGTGCCAGCAGACGAGGTGTTAATCAGCCCCAGCATTTT. The chain couples TRBV6-5 to TRBJ1-5; D remains ambiguous. The V and J ends lost 6 bases and 4 bases respectively, with 10 bases between them. Germline values: CDR1 MNHEY, CDR2 SVGAGI. CDR3 length: 13 amino acids.

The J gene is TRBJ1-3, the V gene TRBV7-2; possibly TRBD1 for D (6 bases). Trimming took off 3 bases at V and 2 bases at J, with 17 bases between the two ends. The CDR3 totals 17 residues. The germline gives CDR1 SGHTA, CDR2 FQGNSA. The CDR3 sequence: CASSFPGHSTPGNTIYF. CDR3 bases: TGTGCCAGCAGCTTTCCGGGACACTCGACCCCTGGAAACACCATATATTTT.

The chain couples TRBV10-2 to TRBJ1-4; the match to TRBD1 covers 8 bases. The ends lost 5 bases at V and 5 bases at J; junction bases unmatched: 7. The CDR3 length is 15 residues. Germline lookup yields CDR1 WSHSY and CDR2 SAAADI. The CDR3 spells CASSYTGGPNEKLFF. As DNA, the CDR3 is TGCGCCAGCAGTTACACAGGGGGTCCAAATGAAAAACTGTTTTTT.

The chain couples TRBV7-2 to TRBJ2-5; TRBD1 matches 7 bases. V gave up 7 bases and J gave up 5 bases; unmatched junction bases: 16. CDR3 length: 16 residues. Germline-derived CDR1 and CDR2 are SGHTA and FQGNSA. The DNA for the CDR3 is TGTGCCAGCACTCGGGATAGGGGGCCCCGTGGGGAGACCCAGTACTTC. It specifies CASTRDRGPRGETQYF. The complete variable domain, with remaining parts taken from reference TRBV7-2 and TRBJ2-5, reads GAGVSQSPSNKVTEKGKDVELRCDPISGHTALYWYRQSLGQGLEFLIYFQGNSAPDKSGLPSDRFSAERTGGSVSTLTIQRTQQEDSAVYLCASTRDRGPRGETQYFGPGTRLLVL.

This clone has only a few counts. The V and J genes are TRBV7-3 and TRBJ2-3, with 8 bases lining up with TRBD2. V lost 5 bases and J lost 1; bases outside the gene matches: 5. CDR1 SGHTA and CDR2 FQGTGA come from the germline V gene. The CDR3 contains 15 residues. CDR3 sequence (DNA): TGTGCCAGCAGCAAACGGGGGGGTGGCACAGATACGCAGTATTTT. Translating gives CASSKRGGGTDTQYF.

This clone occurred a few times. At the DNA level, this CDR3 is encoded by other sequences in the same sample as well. This CDR3 reads CATSDVGQGGETQYF. The CDR3 region has the DNA TGTGCCACCAGTGATGTCGGCCAGGGTGGGGAGACCCAGTACTTC. The rearrangement uses TRBV24-1 and TRBJ2-5, with a possible D match to TRBD1 (5 bases). The CDR3 spans 15 residues. Trimming left V 3 bases short and J 5 bases short, with 15 bases between. Looked up from germline, CDR1 is KGHDR and CDR2 is SFDVKD.

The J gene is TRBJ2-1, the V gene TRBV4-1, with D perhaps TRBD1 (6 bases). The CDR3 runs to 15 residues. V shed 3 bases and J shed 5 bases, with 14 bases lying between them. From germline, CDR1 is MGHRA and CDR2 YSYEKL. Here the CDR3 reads CASSQPGQLHNEQFF. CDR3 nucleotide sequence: TGCGCCAGCAGCCAGCCGGGACAACTCCACAATGAGCAGTTCTTC.

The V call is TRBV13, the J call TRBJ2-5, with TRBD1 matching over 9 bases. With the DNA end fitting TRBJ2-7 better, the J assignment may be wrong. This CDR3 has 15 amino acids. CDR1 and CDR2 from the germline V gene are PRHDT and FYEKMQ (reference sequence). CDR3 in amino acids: CASSLGDRGNYEQYF. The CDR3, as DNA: TGTGCCAGCAGCTTGGGAGACAGGGGGAACTACGAGCAGTACTTC.

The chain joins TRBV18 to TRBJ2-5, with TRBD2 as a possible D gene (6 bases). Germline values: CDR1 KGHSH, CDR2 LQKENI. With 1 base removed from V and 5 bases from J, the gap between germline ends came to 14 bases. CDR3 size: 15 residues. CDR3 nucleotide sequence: TGTGCCAGCTCACCACTTTCTAGCGACGGGGAGACCCAGTACTTC. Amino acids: CASSPLSSDGETQYF.

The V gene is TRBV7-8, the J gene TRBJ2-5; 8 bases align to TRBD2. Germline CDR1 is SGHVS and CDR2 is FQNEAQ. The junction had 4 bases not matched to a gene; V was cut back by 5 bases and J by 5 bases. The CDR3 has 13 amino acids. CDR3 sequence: CASSRTSRETQYF. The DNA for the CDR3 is TGTGCCAGCAGCCGGACTAGCCGCGAGACCCAGTACTTC.

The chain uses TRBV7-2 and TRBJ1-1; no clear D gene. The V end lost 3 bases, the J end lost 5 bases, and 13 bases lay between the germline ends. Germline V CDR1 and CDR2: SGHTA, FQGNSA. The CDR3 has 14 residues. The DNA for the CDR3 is TGTGCCAGCAGCTTCAAACGACGGGGAACTGAAGCTTTCTTT. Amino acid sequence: CASSFKRRGTEAFF.

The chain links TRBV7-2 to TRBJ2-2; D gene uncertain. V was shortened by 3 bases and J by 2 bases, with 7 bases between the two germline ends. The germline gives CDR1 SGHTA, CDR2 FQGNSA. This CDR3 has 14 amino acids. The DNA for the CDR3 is TGTGCCAGCAGCTTGGGCGTCAACACCGGGGAGCTGTTTTTT. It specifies CASSLGVNTGELFF. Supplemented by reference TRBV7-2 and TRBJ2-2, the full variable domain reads GAGVSQSPSNKVTEKGKDVELRCDPISGHTALYWYRQSLGQGLEFLIYFQGNSAPDKSGLPSDRFSAERTGGSVSTLTIQRTQQEDSAVYLCASSLGVNTGELFFGEGSRLTVL.